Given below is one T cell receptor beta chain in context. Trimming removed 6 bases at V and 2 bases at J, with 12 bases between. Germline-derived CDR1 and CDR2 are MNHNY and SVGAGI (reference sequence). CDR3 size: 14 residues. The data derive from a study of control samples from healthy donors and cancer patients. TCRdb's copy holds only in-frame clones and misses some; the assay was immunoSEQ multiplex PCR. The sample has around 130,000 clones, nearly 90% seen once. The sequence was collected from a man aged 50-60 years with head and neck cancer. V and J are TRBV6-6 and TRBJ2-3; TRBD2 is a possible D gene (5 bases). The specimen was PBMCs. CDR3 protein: CASREDRPTDTQYF. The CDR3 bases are TGTGCCAGCAGGGAGGACCGACCCACAGATACGCAGTATTTT.